These T cell receptor beta chains were read from a single sample in a study of cytomegalovirus exposure and HLA in healthy donors. Assay used: immunoSEQ multiplex PCR; TCRdb lists only in-frame clones, some missing. The profile shows 150,000 to 170,000 clones, around 88% of them singletons. Sequenced material: PBMCs. These receptor sequences come from a young man in good health and CMV-seropositive. CDR3s include the opening cysteine and the closing phenylalanine or tryptophan. The D gene is left open where the match is weak. Clone size is shown for a subset of rows, as once, few, many or a class of expanded clone.

V	J	size	D	DNA	CDR3
TRBV5-1	TRBJ1-4	-	TRBD1	TGCGCCAGCAGTCGTCCCGGGACAGGGGTGGATGAAAAACTGTTTTTT	CASSRPGTGVDEKLFF
TRBV19	TRBJ1-1	-	-	TGTGCCAGTATCCCACCAGGGAACACTGAAGCTTTCTTT	CASIPPGNTEAFF
TRBV2	TRBJ1-2	-	TRBD1	TGTGCCAGCAACCCTGGGACAGTCTATGGCTACACCTTC	CASNPGTVYGYTF
TRBV6-5	TRBJ1-2	-	TRBD1	TGTGCCAGCAGTTACTCCCCAGGGGGCGGCTATGGCTACACCTTC	CASSYSPGGGYGYTF
TRBV29-1	TRBJ2-7	-	-	TGCAGCGCTTGCGGGTCGAGCTCCTACGAGCAGTACTTC	CSACGSSSYEQYF
TRBV23-1	TRBJ2-2	-	TRBD1	TGCGCCAGCAGTCCCCCGGACAGGGCGACTCCGAACACCGGGGAGCTGTTTTTT	CASSPPDRATPNTGELFF
TRBV7-9	TRBJ1-1	-	-	TGTGCCAGCAGCTTCAGGGGCGCCATGAACACTGAAGCTTTCTTT	CASSFRGAMNTEAFF
TRBV9	TRBJ2-7	few	TRBD2	TGTGCCAGCAGCCCCGGGAGGGTAGCGGGAGTCCACGAGCAGTACTTC	CASSPGRVAGVHEQYF
TRBV7-9	TRBJ2-7	-	TRBD1	TGTGCCAGCAGCTCGCAGCGGGCGACAGGGGCCGAGCAGTACTTC	CASSSQRATGAEQYF
TRBV7-2	TRBJ2-3	-	-	TGTGCCAGCAGCTCCGACAGGCGCACAGATACGCAGTATTTT	CASSSDRRTDTQYF
TRBV10-3	TRBJ1-1	few	TRBD1	TGTGCCATCAGTGATTACGTTGGGACAGTGAACACTGAAGCTTTCTTT	CAISDYVGTVNTEAFF
TRBV4-3	TRBJ2-2	-	-	TGCGCCAGCAGCCCACGCGAGGGCAGGGGTACCGGGGAGCTGTTTTTT	CASSPREGRGTGELFF
TRBV10-3	TRBJ2-7	-	TRBD2	TGTGCCATCAGTTCCGGAGGGACTAGCGGCGAGCAGTACTTC	CAISSGGTSGEQYF
TRBV4-2	TRBJ2-1	once	TRBD2	TGTGCCAGCAGCCAAGACCTAGCGGGGGAATACAATGAGCAGTTCTTC	CASSQDLAGEYNEQFF
TRBV5-4	TRBJ2-2	-	-	TGTGCCAGCAGCTTGGAGGGGATGAGCGGGGAGCTGTTTTTT	CASSLEGMSGELFF
TRBV19	TRBJ1-6	-	-	TGTGCCAGTAGTTGGCCGCCTCGTTACTCCTATAATTCACCCCTCCACTTT	CASSWPPRYSYNSPLHF
TRBV5-1	TRBJ2-3	-	-	TGCGCCAGCAGCTTGGTCCCGGGGTCTCGAGAGGGAGATACGCAGTATTTT	CASSLVPGSREGDTQYF
TRBV4-3	TRBJ2-7	-	TRBD2	TGCGCCAGCAGCCAAGCTAGCGGGGGGACCTACGAGCAGTACTTC	CASSQASGGTYEQYF